This TCR beta chain was captured by sequencing in a study of T-cell reconstitution after alpha-beta-depleted transplantation in children. Study outcomes and limitations: Several hundred expanded graft clones reportedly were the source of alpha-beta T cells about two months after transplant. Surviving recipient T cells and thymic progenitors underlay high day-60 TCRbeta diversity in some patients. One year post-transplant, T-cell counts and diversity were largely derived from T cells produced anew.

This sample's TCRbeta library carried unique molecular identifier barcodes. Via MiXCR, TCRdb re-called the PCR reads, giving one row per CDR3 protein. Of around 300,000 distinct CDR3 sequences in the sample, roughly 21% are singletons; the top ten hold roughly 9.8%. For this clonotype: Its antigen remains unidentified.

CDR3 size: 15 residues. This specimen consisted of PBMCs, mostly from graft donor cells, obtained 180 days after TCRalphabeta/CD19-depleted stem cell transplant. This sequence joins TRBV21-1 and TRBJ2-5. TRBV21-1 counts as a pseudogene. This clonotype was sampled from a male patient aged 10 to 17 who had a stem cell transplant for acute lymphoblastic leukemia, so the T cells may come from the graft donor. This CDR3 is CASSKEKGIRETQYF. DNA for the CDR3: TGTGCCAGCAGCAAAGAAAAGGGTATAAGGGAGACCCAGTACTTC.